The source of this T cell receptor beta chain is a study of CD8+ T cells in alopecia areata. Broader study findings: In lesional scalp, particularly from alopecia totalis/universalis, clonality was higher than in normal scalp. When scalp samples are sequenced, resident alphabeta T cells of normal skin are also captured.

TCR sequencing used cDNA made by reverse transcription of extracted RNA. Data came from immunoSEQ multiplex PCR; TCRdb stores just in-frame clones and leaves some out. The sample has roughly 8,000 clones; about three quarters are singletons. Notes on this clone: Its antigen is undetermined.

In a few patients, CD4+ T cells were split by CD25+CD127- sorting. Lesional scalp tissue (obtained by punch biopsy) and peripheral blood were collected from alopecia areata patients. Both CD4+ and CD8+ T cells were separated by sorting PBMCs. The germline V gene has CDR1 MNHEY and CDR2 SMNVEV (reference sequence). This CDR3 is 14 amino acids long. V lost 1 base and J lost 0, with 4 bases in between. The V gene is TRBV27, the J gene TRBJ2-4, with D unclear. The sequence derives from a human donor with alopecia areata. The sequenced sample was CD4+ Tregs sorted from blood. CDR3 amino acids: CASSLLRAKNIQYF. In DNA form, the CDR3 reads TGTGCCAGCAGTTTATTACGAGCCAAAAACATTCAGTACTTC.